One and the same sample provided the 6 T cell receptor beta chains below, sequenced in a study of cytomegalovirus exposure and HLA in healthy donors. PCR was performed using 60 Vbeta and 13 Jbeta primers. The method was immunoSEQ multiplex PCR; TCRdb's version includes in-frame clones alone and lacks a portion of them. The sample contains about 240,000 clones, 75% to 85% of which appear only once. The sequenced sample consisted of PBMCs. Every receptor here comes from a woman aged 60-75 years in good health and CMV-seropositive.

The rearrangement uses TRBV27 and TRBJ2-1, with a possible D match to TRBD1 (7 bases). The CDR3 extends over 14 amino acids. CDR1 and CDR2 (germline): MNHEY, SMNVEV (reference sequence). The V and J ends lost 5 bases and 12 bases respectively, with 20 bases between them. CDR3 sequence: CASSPTTGVEGQFF. As DNA, the CDR3 is TGTGCCAGCAGTCCCACCACAGGGGTGGAGGGGCAGTTCTTC.

This clone has only a few counts. This chain connects TRBV5-1 to TRBJ2-5; D perhaps matches TRBD2 (6 bases). Deletions cut 1 base from V and 5 bases from J, with 9 bases between. CDR3 length equals 13 residues. Germline V CDR1 and CDR2: SGHRS, YFSETQ. The CDR3 DNA is TGCGCCAGCAGCTTGAAGGCGGGGGAGACCCAGTACTTC. Protein sequence: CASSLKAGETQYF. Full variable domain (rest looked up from reference TRBV5-1 and TRBJ2-5): KAGVTQTPRYLIKTRGQQVTLSCSPISGHRSVSWYQQTPGQGLQFLFEYFSETQRNKGNFPGRFSGRQFSNSRSEMNVSTLELGDSALYLCASSLKAGETQYFGPGTRLLVL.

In its sample, this clone was seen once. The chain couples TRBV7-9 to TRBJ2-6, with TRBD2 matching 7 bases. Germline assignment: CDR1 SEHNR and CDR2 FQNEAQ (reference sequence). After removal of 8 bases from V and 4 bases from J, the junction contained 5 bases not matched to a gene. The CDR3 sequence is 14 residues long. For the CDR3, the DNA is TGTGCCAGCGGGGGGGGGTCAGGGGCCAACGTCCTGACTTTC. Amino acids: CASGGGSGANVLTF. Filled out from reference TRBV7-9 and TRBJ2-6, the complete variable domain reads DTGVSQNPRHKITKRGQNVTFRCDPISEHNRLYWYRQTLGQGPEFLTYFQNEAQLEKSRLLSDRFSAERPKGSFSTLEIQRTEQGDSAMYLCASGGGSGANVLTFGAGSRLTVL.

J is TRBJ1-2 and V is TRBV28; D possibly corresponds to TRBD1 (5 bases). Deletions cut 3 bases from V and 0 bases from J, with 20 bases between. Per the germline V gene, CDR1 is MDHEN and CDR2 is SYDVKM. CDR3 size: 18 residues. The CDR3 region is CASSLRQGDWATNYGYTF. The CDR3, as DNA: TGTGCCAGCAGTTTGCGGCAGGGTGATTGGGCTACTAACTATGGCTACACCTTC.

J is TRBJ1-1 and V is TRBV6-6, with D possibly being TRBD1 (6 bases). Trimming left V 6 bases short and J 4 bases short, with 15 bases between. The CDR3 spans 14 residues. Germline V lookup: CDR1 MNHNY, CDR2 SVGAGI (reference sequence). CDR3 in DNA: TGTGCCAGCAGGAGGGACATCGTGACCACTGAAGCTTTCTTT. It codes for CASRRDIVTTEAFF.

Notes on this clone: Other nucleotide sequences from this sample produce the same CDR3. The chain employs TRBV4-1 and TRBJ2-7; TRBD2 matches 13 bases. V gave up 2 bases and J gave up 4 bases; unmatched junction bases: 2. The CDR3 has 15 residues. Germline-derived CDR1 and CDR2 are MGHRA and YSYEKL. CDR3 nucleotide sequence: TGCGCCAGCAGCCAACCGACTAGCGGGAGGTACGAGCAGTACTTC. It yields the protein CASSQPTSGRYEQYF.